This T cell receptor beta chain was profiled in a study of shared clonotypes between healthy human individuals. Study conclusions and caveats: The four-donor shared clonotypes exceeded non-shared clonotypes in generation probability, with non-shared ones scoring lower. The represented genetic and exposure-history diversity was limited by the small number of donors.

Original handling: Sequence data from immunoSEQ were junction-only and lacked quality scores; consequently, filtering differed. Using immunoSEQ multiplex PCR, the repertoire was profiled, and TCRdb retains in-frame clones only, with some absent. That table furnishes V, J and clone size, whereas the DNA furnished D and trimming. The data show millions of clones, about 95% seen once. The CDR3 is 16 amino acids. CDR1 is SGHTA and CDR2 is FQGNSA in the germline V gene. V lost 1 base, J lost 7 bases, and 14 bases lay in between. Free of recent acute infections or vaccinations, the donors were healthy HIV-negative adults. On this clone: What it binds is not known.

The sequence derives from a man aged 18 to 30 in good health. This chain connects TRBV7-2 to TRBJ1-6; no clear D. The sample consisted of naive CD4+ T cells sorted from blood. Subset noted: CD45RA+ positively selected. CDR3 in amino acids: CASSLVGGQSNSPLHF. The CDR3 DNA follows: TGTGCCAGCAGCTTAGTCGGCGGTCAATCCAATTCACCCCTCCACTTT.